The following is a TCR beta chain sequence with its context. Clones were read by immunoSEQ multiplex PCR, and TCRdb kept only the in-frame ones, dropping some. The data show some 250,000 clones, with roughly 88% seen just once and around 10% held by the top ten. Documented treatment: some 19 received Ad26.COV2.S at low or high dose, single or two shots; roughly five received placebo; per-sample allocation not given. Day 63 after the first vaccine or placebo injection was the time point for sampling. The V end lost 5 bases, the J end lost 11 bases, and 10 bases lay between the germline ends. This CDR3 contains 12 residues. Germline assignment: CDR1 MNHEY and CDR2 SVGEGT. The data were taken from a study of Ad26.COV2.S vaccination and SARS-CoV-2 variants.

The material was peripheral blood, obtained in a trial of Ad26.COV2.S vaccine versus placebo. J is TRBJ1-6 and V is TRBV6-2 or TRBV6-3; tentative D call: TRBD1 (5 bases). This clonotype was sampled from a person aged 18 to 59 who received the Ad26.COV2.S COVID-19 vaccine or a placebo. The CDR3 spells CASSPGRPPLHF. The CDR3 coding sequence is TGTGCCAGCAGTCCGGGACGGCCACCCCTCCACTTT.